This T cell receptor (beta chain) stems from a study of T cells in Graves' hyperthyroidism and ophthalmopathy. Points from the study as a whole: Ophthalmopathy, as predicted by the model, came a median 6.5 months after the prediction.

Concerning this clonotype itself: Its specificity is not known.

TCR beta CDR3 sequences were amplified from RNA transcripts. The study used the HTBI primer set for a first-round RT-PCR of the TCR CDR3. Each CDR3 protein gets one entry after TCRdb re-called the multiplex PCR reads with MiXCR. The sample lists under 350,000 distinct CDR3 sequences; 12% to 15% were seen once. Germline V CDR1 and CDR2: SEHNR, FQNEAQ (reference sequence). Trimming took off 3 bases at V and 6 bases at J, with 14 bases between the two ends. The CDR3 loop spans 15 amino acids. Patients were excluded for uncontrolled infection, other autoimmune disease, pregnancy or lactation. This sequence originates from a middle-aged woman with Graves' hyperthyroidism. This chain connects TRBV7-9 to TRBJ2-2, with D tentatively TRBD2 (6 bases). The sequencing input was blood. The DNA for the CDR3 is TGTGCCAGCAGCTTTGAGGAACTAGCCCCCGGGGAGCTGTTTTTT. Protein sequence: CASSFEELAPGELFF.